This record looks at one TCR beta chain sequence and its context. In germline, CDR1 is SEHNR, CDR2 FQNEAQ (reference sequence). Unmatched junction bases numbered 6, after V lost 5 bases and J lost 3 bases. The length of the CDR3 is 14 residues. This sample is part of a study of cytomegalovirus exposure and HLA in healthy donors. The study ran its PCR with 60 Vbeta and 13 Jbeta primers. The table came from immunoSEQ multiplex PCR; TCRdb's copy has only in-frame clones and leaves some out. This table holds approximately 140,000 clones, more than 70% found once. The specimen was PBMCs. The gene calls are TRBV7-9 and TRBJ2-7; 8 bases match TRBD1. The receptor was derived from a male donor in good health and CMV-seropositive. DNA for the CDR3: TGTGCCAGCAGCCGGGACAGGAGGGTCTACGAGCAGTACTTC. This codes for CASSRDRRVYEQYF.